This TCR beta chain came from a study of blood T cell repertoires in COVID-19. Study context: COVID-19 samples, acute and convalescent, were from the United States, Italy and Spain. T cells, B-cell-depleted T cells, or PBMCs supplied cDNA or gDNA.

This clone occurred once. The same CDR3 arises from other DNA sequences in this sample as well. Trimming took 4 bases from V and 1 from J, leaving 6 bases between them. Germline assignment: CDR1 KGHSH and CDR2 LQKENI. The CDR3 sequence is 13 residues long. The repertoire was sequenced with immunoSEQ multiplex PCR; TCRdb's copy has only in-frame clones and lacks some. Among over 400,000 clones listed, roughly nine tenths were seen once. V and J are TRBV18 and TRBJ2-3, with D perhaps TRBD2 (5 bases). This sequence originates from a woman in her fifties or sixties with COVID-19, enrolled during active disease. Material: peripheral blood. CDR3 DNA: TGTGCCAGCTCACTTAGCGGCACAGATACGCAGTATTTT. Protein sequence: CASSLSGTDTQYF.